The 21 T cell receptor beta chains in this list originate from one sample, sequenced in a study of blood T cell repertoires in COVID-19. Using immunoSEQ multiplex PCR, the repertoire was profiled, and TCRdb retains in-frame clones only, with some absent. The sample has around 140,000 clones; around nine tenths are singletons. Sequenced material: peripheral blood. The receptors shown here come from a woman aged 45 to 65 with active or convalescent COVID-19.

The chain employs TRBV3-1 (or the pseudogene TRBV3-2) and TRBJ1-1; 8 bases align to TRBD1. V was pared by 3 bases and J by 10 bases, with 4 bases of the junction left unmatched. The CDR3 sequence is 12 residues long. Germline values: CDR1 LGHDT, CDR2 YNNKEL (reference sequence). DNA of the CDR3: TGTGCCAGCAGCCATCGACAGGGGTCAGCTTTCTTT. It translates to CASSHRQGSAFF.

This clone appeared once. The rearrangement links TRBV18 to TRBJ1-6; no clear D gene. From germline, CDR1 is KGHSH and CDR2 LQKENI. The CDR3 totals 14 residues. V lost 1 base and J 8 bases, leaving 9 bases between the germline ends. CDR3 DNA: TGTGCCAGCTCACCACAGGGAGAGGATTCACCCCTCCACTTT. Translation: CASSPQGEDSPLHF.

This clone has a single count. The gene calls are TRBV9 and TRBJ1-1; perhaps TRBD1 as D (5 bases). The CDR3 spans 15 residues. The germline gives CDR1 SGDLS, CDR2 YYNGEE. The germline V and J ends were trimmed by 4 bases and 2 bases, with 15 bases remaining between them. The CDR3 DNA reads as TGTGCCAGCAGCACCACCCAGGGTGTCAACACTGAAGCTTTCTTT. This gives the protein CASSTTQGVNTEAFF.

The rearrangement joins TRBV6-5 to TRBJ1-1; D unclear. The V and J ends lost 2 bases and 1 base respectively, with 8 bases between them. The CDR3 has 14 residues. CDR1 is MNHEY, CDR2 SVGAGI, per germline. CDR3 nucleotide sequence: TGTGCCAGCAGTTACGGAGCTGCGAACACTGAAGCTTTCTTT. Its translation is CASSYGAANTEAFF.

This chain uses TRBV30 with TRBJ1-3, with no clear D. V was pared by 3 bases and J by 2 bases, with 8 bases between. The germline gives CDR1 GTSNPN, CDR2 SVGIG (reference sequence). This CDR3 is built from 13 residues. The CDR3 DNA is TGTGCCTGGAGCGCGGGAACTGGAAACACCATATATTTT. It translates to CAWSAGTGNTIYF.

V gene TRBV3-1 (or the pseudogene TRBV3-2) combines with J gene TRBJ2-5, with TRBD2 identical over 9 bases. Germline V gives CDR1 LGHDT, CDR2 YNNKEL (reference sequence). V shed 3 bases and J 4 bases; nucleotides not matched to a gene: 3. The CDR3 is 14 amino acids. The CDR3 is CASSHGTSRETQYF. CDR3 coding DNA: TGTGCCAGCAGCCACGGGACTAGCAGAGAGACCCAGTACTTC.

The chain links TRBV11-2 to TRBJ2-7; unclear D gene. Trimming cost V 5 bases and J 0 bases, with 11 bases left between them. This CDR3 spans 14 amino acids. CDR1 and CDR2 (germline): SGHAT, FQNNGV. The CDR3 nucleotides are TGTGCCAGCAGCCGTCAGGTCAGCTCCTACGAGCAGTACTTC. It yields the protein CASSRQVSSYEQYF.

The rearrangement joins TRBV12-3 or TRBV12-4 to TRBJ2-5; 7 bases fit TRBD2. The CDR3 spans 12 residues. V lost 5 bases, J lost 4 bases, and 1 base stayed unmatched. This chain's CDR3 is CASSGRGETQYF. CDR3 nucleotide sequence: TGTGCCAGCAGTGGGAGGGGAGAGACCCAGTACTTC.

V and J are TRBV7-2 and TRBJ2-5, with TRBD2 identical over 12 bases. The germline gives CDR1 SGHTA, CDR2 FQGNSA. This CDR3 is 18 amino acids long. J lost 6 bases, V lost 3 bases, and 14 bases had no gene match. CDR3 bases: TGTGCCAGCAGCTTTCCCCCCCGACTAGCGGGGGACCTGAAGACCCAGTACTTC. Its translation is CASSFPPRLAGDLKTQYF.

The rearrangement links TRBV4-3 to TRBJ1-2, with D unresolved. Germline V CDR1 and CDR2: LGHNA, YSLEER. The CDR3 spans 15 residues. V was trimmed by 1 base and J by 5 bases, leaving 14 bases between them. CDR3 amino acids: CASSQGGGLRYGYTF. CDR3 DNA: TGCGCCAGCAGCCAAGGGGGAGGGCTGCGGTATGGCTACACCTTC.

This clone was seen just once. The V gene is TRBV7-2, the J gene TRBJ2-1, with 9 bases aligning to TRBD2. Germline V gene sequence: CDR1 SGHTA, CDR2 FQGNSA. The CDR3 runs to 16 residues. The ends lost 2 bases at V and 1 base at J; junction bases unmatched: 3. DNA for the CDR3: TGTGCCAGCAGCTTAAGGCGGGAGGGATCCTACAATGAGCAGTTCTTC. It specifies CASSLRREGSYNEQFF.

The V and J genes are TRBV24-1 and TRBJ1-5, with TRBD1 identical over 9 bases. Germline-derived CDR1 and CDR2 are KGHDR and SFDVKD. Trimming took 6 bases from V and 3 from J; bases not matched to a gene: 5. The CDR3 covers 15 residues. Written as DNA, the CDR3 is TGTGCCACCAGTTACGGACAGGGGTTCAATCAGCCCCAGCATTTT. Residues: CATSYGQGFNQPQHF.

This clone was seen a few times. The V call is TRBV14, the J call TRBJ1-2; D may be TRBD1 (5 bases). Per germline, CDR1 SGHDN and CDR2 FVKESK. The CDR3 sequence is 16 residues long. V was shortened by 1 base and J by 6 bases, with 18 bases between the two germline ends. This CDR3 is CASSQAKVRDRDGYTF. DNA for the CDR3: TGTGCCAGCAGCCAAGCTAAGGTCAGGGATCGGGATGGCTACACCTTC. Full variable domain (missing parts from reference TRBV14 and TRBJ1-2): EAGVTQFPSHSVIEKGQTVTLRCDPISGHDNLYWYRRVMGKEIKFLLHFVKESKQDESGMPNNRFLAERTGGTYSTLKVQPAELEDSGVYFCASSQAKVRDRDGYTFGSGTRLTVV.

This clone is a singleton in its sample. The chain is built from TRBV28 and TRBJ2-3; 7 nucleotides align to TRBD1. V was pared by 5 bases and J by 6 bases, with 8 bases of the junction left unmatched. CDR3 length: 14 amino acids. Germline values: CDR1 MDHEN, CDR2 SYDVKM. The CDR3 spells CASSRDSKSDTQYF. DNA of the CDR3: TGTGCCAGCAGTCGGGACAGTAAGTCGGATACGCAGTATTTT.

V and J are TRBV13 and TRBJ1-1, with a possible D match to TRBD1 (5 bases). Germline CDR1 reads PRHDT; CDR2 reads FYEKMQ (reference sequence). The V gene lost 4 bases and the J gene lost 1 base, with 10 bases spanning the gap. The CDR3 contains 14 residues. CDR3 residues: CASSWSRGNTEAFF. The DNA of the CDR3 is TGTGCCAGCAGCTGGTCAAGGGGGAACACTGAAGCTTTCTTT.

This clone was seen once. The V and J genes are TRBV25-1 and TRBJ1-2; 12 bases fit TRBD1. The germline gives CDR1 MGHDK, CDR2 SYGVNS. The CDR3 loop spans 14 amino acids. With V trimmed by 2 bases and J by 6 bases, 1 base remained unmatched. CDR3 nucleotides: TGTGCCAGCAGTGAAGGGGACAGGGGGCATGGCTACACCTTC. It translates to CASSEGDRGHGYTF.

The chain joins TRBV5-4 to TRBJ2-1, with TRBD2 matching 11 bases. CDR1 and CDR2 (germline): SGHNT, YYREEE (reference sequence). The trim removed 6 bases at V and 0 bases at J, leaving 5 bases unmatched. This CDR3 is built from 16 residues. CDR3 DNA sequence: TGTGCCAGCAAGACTAGCGGGGCTAGCTCCTACAATGAGCAGTTCTTC. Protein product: CASKTSGASSYNEQFF.

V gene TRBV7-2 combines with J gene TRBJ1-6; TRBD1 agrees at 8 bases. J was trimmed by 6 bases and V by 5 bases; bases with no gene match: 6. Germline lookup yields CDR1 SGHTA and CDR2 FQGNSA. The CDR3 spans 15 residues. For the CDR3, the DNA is TGTGCCAGCAGCCCCCAGGGGGCCATTAATTCACCCCTCCACTTT. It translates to CASSPQGAINSPLHF.

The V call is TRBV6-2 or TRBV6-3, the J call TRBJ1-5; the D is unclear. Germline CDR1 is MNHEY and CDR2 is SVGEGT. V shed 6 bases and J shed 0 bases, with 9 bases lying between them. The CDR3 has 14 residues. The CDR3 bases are TGTGCCAGCAGCCGGAGACTTAGCAATCAGCCCCAGCATTTT. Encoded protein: CASSRRLSNQPQHF.

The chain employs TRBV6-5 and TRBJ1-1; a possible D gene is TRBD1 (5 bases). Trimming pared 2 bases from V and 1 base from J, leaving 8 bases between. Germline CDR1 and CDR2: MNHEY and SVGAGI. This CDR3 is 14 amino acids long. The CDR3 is CASSYVGGNTEAFF. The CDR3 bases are TGTGCCAGCAGTTACGTCGGGGGGAACACTGAAGCTTTCTTT.

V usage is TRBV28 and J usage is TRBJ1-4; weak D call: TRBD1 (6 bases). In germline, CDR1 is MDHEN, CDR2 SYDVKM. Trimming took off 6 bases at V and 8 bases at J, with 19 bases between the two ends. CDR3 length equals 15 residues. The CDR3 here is CASRNSLGAQEKLFF. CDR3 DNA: TGTGCCAGCAGGAACTCGTTGGGGGCGCAGGAAAAACTGTTTTTT.